The subject of this entry is one T cell receptor beta chain. The antigen remains undetermined. These data are taken from a study of a mutant IDH1 vaccine in newly diagnosed glioma. Study summary: The initiation of vaccination occurred 4-6 weeks after radiotherapy alone, or with temozolomide cycles. Treated individuals were roughly 62% male and roughly 40% female, averaging 40.4 years of age.

Sequenced by immunoSEQ multiplex PCR; TCRdb stores in-frame clones only, minus some. The sample contains fewer than 40,000 clones, approximately 80% of which appear only once. The time point was: week 5, during vaccination. Every vaccine dose comprised 300 ug of mutant IDH1 20-mer peptide plus topical imiquimod. The CDR3 is 18 residues long. Germline loops: CDR1 LNHDA, CDR2 SQIVND (reference sequence). With V trimmed by 4 bases and J by 4 bases, 14 bases remained unmatched. The chain couples TRBV19 to TRBJ2-3, with 10 nucleotides matching TRBD2. The receptor comes from a man aged 40-49 years with glioma. The sample here was PBMCs, taken from a glioma patient whose treatment included an IDH1 peptide vaccine. CDR3 DNA: TGTGCCAGTAGTAAAAGGAGCGGGGGGGCCGGTGGCGCAGATACGCAGTATTTT. Translated, it gives CASSKRSGGAGGADTQYF. The full variable domain, with the rest looked up from reference TRBV19 and TRBJ2-3, is DGGITQSPKYLFRKEGQNVTLSCEQNLNHDAMYWYRQDPGQGLRLIYYSQIVNDFQKGDIAEGYSVSREKKESFPLTVTSAQKNPTAFYLCASSKRSGGAGGADTQYFGPGTRLTVL.